The present TCR beta chain was sequenced within a study of vaccination and CD4 T cells after COVID-19. Looking at the study overall: Taking of post-vaccine samples occurred a median 72 days after dose two (range 14 to 241). Cultures acting as controls obtained a CEFX pool, an HIV-1 Nef pool, or no peptide.

The treatment here: approximately nine-day PBMC culture with coronavirus spike peptide pools or control peptides (ViraFEST assay). Via ViraFEST, peptide pools expanded antigen-specific T cells before TCR sequencing. About this clonotype: Its antigen is unknown.

Unmatched junction bases numbered 3, after V lost 4 bases and J lost 1 base. Germline V gene lookup returns CDR1 SEHNR and CDR2 FQNEAQ (reference sequence). The CDR3 length is 14 residues. Sequence data for DNA of cultured CD4+ T cells were generated by the Oncomine TCR Beta short-read assay. Extraction of genomic DNA was performed on cultured CD4+ T cells. One entry per CDR3 protein results from TCRdb running MiXCR on the PCR reads. The sample includes approximately 4,000 distinct CDR3 sequences, around 40% of them seen just once. This receptor was obtained from a human donor who had recovered from COVID-19. Material: CD4+ T cells from blood, cultured in vitro. This sequence joins TRBV7-9 and TRBJ2-7; TRBD2 matches 8 bases. CDR3 DNA sequence: TGTGCCAGCAGCTCCACTAGCGGATCCTACGAGCAGTACTTC. Its protein product is CASSSTSGSYEQYF.